This TCR beta chain originates from a study of CD8 T cells in Susac syndrome. With random hexamers, about 0.45 to 1 ug RNA was reverse transcribed. TCRdb reprocessed the immunoSEQ multiplex PCR reads via MiXCR and lists one record per CDR3 protein. The data contain approximately 190,000 distinct CDR3 sequences, over 90% of them singletons. Per the germline V gene, CDR1 is MDHEN and CDR2 is SYDVKM. V gave up 2 bases and J gave up 7 bases; unmatched junction bases: 7. The CDR3 runs 15 residues. The gene calls are TRBV28 and TRBJ2-5; 10 bases are shared with TRBD2. This TCR came from a human donor with Susac syndrome. Input material: CD8+ T cells from PBMCs. The CDR3 sequence is CASSLELAGSLTQYF. CDR3 nucleotides: TGTGCCAGCAGTTTAGAACTAGCGGGAAGTCTGACCCAGTACTTC.